This is a list of T cell receptor beta chains from one sample in a study of blood T cell repertoires in COVID-19. Profiled with immunoSEQ multiplex PCR; TCRdb holds only in-frame clones, not every one. The sample shows some 220,000 clones, under 90% of them seen only once. Sequencing was done on a sample of peripheral blood. All receptors come from a woman of 80 years or more with active or convalescent COVID-19. Both conserved end residues are part of each CDR3. The D gene is left open where the match is weak. Some rows have no size entry. The others give once, few or many, or a class for an expanded clone.

NA NA TRBJ1-2 TRBV28 TGTGCCAGCAGTTTGCTAGGGGCCGGAAACTATGGCTACACCTTC CASSLLGAGNYGYTF
NA NA TRBJ2-2 TRBV19 TGTGCCAGTAGTACCTCCGGGTACACCGGGGAGCTGTTTTTT CASSTSGYTGELFF
NA once TRBJ1-3 TRBV5-1 TGCGCCAGCAGTGACAGGTCTGGAAACACCATATATTTT CASSDRSGNTIYF
TRBD1 NA TRBJ1-5 TRBV18 TGTGCCAGCTCACAAGACAGGGGGCTAATTGGCAATCAGCCCCAGCATTTT CASSQDRGLIGNQPQHF
NA few TRBJ2-2 TRBV11-3 TGTGCCAGCAGACAGGGTTATAACGGGGAGCTGTTTTTT CASRQGYNGELFF
TRBD1 NA TRBJ2-1 TRBV5-1 TGCGCCAGCAGCCTGACAGGGGGCCTCGGTAATGAGCAGTTCTTC CASSLTGGLGNEQFF
NA NA TRBJ1-2 TRBV30 TGTGCCTGGAGTGGCACGTGGGGCCTAATCTATGGCTACACCTTC CAWSGTWGLIYGYTF
NA NA TRBJ2-7 TRBV5-1 TGCGCCAGCAGTCCCACAGGGTTCTACGAGCAGTACTTC CASSPTGFYEQYF
TRBD1 NA TRBJ2-3 TRBV5-1 TGCGCCAGCAGACTCACCGGGACAGGGTTAACAGATACGCAGTATTTT CASRLTGTGLTDTQYF
TRBD2 NA TRBJ2-1 TRBV5-4 TGTGCCAGCAGCTCCGGAGCGCTAGCGGATTTATCCTACAATGAGCAGTTCTTC CASSSGALADLSYNEQFF
NA NA TRBJ2-5 TRBV19 TGTGCCAGTAGTATAGACACCAACAGGAGAGAGACCCAGTACTTC CASSIDTNRRETQYF
NA NA TRBJ2-7 TRBV18 TGTGCCAGCTCACCACGAGCGGAACGGGACGAGCAGTACTTC CASSPRAERDEQYF
TRBD1 NA TRBJ1-2 TRBV5-5 TGTGCCAGCAGCTTGGCGGGACAGTCGGTCTATGGCTACACCTTC CASSLAGQSVYGYTF
TRBD2 NA TRBJ2-3 TRBV29-1 TGCAGCGTTGATTACGGGGGGGTTACAGATACGCAGTATTTT CSVDYGGVTDTQYF
TRBD2 NA TRBJ2-7 TRBV3-1/TRBV3-2 TGTGCCAGCAGCCCCCTAGCGGGGTTAGGAGGGCAGTACTTC CASSPLAGLGGQYF
NA NA TRBJ2-3 TRBV3-1/TRBV3-2 TGTGCCAGCAGTTATAGCAGAGATACGCAGTATTTT CASSYSRDTQYF
TRBD1 NA TRBJ1-2 TRBV11-3 TGTGCCAGCAGCCGGGGACAGGACTATGGCTACACCTTC CASSRGQDYGYTF
TRBD2 few TRBJ2-1 TRBV18 TGTGCCAGCTCACCTCTAGCGGGTGAGCAGTTCTTC CASSPLAGEQFF
NA few TRBJ2-1 TRBV19 TGTGCCAGTAGTACCAGACAGGTTCCGTTCTTC CASSTRQVPFF
TRBD1 NA TRBJ1-6 TRBV6-5 TGTGCCAGCAGGAGGACAGGGGATAGGTCACCCCTCCACTTT CASRRTGDRSPLHF
NA NA TRBJ1-2 TRBV2 TGTGCCAGCAGTGATCACGGAGGGGCCTATGGCTACACCTTC CASSDHGGAYGYTF
TRBD1 NA TRBJ1-5 TRBV6-2/TRBV6-3 TGTGCCAGCAGTCTACAGGGGAGCAATCAGCCCCAGCATTTT CASSLQGSNQPQHF
NA NA TRBJ2-7 TRBV11-3 TGTGCCAGCAGCTTACAGGGGAATTCCTACGAGCAGTACTTC CASSLQGNSYEQYF
TRBD2 NA TRBJ2-5 TRBV7-8 TGTGCCAGCAGCTTATTTCTAGCGGGGGGTAACCAAGAGACCCAGTACTTC CASSLFLAGGNQETQYF
TRBD2 NA TRBJ2-3 TRBV11-2 TGTGCCAGCAGCTTAGGACTAGCGAGCTGGACAGATACGCAGTATTTT CASSLGLASWTDTQYF
TRBD2 NA TRBJ2-1 TRBV18 TGTGCCAGCTCAGCGGGACTAGCGGAATACAATGAGCAGTTCTTC CASSAGLAEYNEQFF
TRBD1 NA TRBJ1-2 TRBV6-5 TGTGCCAGCACCTACTACGCAGGGGGCAGTGGCTACACCTTC CASTYYAGGSGYTF
TRBD2 NA TRBJ2-5 TRBV2 TGTGCCAGCAGTTCGGCTAGCGGGAGTGGGGAGACCCAGTACTTC CASSSASGSGETQYF
TRBD2 once TRBJ2-3 TRBV9 TGTGCCAGCAGCGTTAGCGGGAGGGGCACAGATACGCAGTATTTT CASSVSGRGTDTQYF
NA once TRBJ2-3 TRBV2 TGTGCCAGCAGGAGGGGAGGAGAGTCGACAGATACGCAGTATTTT CASRRGGESTDTQYF
NA NA TRBJ2-5 TRBV7-3 TGTGCCAGCAGCTTAGGGGCCCAAGAGACCCAGTACTTC CASSLGAQETQYF
TRBD2 NA TRBJ2-1 TRBV30 TGTGCCTGGAGTGTGTCCAGCGGGAGGGCCTACAATGAGCAGTTCTTC CAWSVSSGRAYNEQFF
TRBD2 NA TRBJ2-3 TRBV28 TGTGCCGCATGGAGCGGGGGGCCATGGGATACGCAGTATTTT CAAWSGGPWDTQYF
TRBD1 NA TRBJ1-2 TRBV6-2/TRBV6-3 TGTGCCAGCAGTTACCCGGGACAGAGCCCTGACTACACCTTC CASSYPGQSPDYTF
TRBD1 NA TRBJ2-1 TRBV15 TGTGCCACCAGCAGAGATTTGGCAGGGGGAAATAAGCAGTTCTTC CATSRDLAGGNKQFF
TRBD1 NA TRBJ1-5 TRBV29-1 TGCAGCGCTCTGACAGGGGGCTCTGGCAATCAGCCCCAGCATTTT CSALTGGSGNQPQHF
NA few TRBJ2-3 TRBV7-8 TGTGCCAGCAGTTCCCCAGGGGCAGATACGCAGTATTTT CASSSPGADTQYF
NA NA TRBJ1-2 TRBV5-1 TGCGCCAGCAGCCCTGTCGTATGGGGGGATGGCTACACCTTC CASSPVVWGDGYTF
NA NA TRBJ1-3 TRBV3-1/TRBV3-2 TGTGCCAGCAGCCAAGTTTGGGTAGAGGCTGGAAACACCATATATTTT CASSQVWVEAGNTIYF
TRBD2 NA TRBJ2-5 TRBV7-2 TGTGCCAGCAGTTCTAGGAGGACTAGCGGGAGCCGGGAGACCCAGTACTTC CASSSRRTSGSRETQYF
NA NA TRBJ1-3 TRBV9 TGTGCCAGCAGCGTAGAGCCGGGTCCTGGAAACACCATATATTTT CASSVEPGPGNTIYF
TRBD1 NA TRBJ1-1 TRBV3-1/TRBV3-2 TGTGCCAGCAGCCCCTTCGGGCAGGGGGCGCATACTGAAGCTTTCTTT CASSPFGQGAHTEAFF
NA NA TRBJ2-6 TRBV2 TGTGCCAGCAGTCCTCAGGGAAACCCTGGGGCCAACGTCCTGACTTTC CASSPQGNPGANVLTF
TRBD1 NA TRBJ2-7 TRBV6-5 TGTGCCAGCAGTTACGCCCGGACAGGGGGAGCCTACGAGCAGTACTTC CASSYARTGGAYEQYF
NA NA TRBJ2-6 TRBV9 TGTGCCAGCAGCCCGAGGGAACCAGGCTTGGGCTCTGGGGCCAACGTCCTGACTTTC CASSPREPGLGSGANVLTF
NA NA TRBJ2-2 TRBV4-3 TGCGCCAGCAGCCAAAGATCTTCAGGGCAGAACACCGGGGAGCTGTTTTTT CASSQRSSGQNTGELFF
TRBD2 NA TRBJ2-5 TRBV5-4 TGTGCCAGCAGCATATCCTCCGGGACTAGCGGCAAGACCCAGTACTTC CASSISSGTSGKTQYF
TRBD2 NA TRBJ2-5 TRBV7-2 TGTGCCAGCAGCAAACCGGTGGGGGGGACTGGAGAGACCCAGTACTTC CASSKPVGGTGETQYF
NA NA TRBJ2-1 TRBV9 TGTGCCAGCAGCCGGGAGAGCTCCTACAATGAGCAGTTCTTC CASSRESSYNEQFF
NA few TRBJ1-3 TRBV6-5 TGTGCCAGCAGAGCCCCAGGGGTTCCTGGAAACACCATATATTTT CASRAPGVPGNTIYF
TRBD2 once TRBJ2-1 TRBV11-3 TGTGCCAGCAGCTTAGAGGGTTGGTCTAGCGGGGGGAACAATGAGCAGTTCTTC CASSLEGWSSGGNNEQFF
NA NA TRBJ2-5 TRBV19 TGTGCCAGTAGTATAGAGGCAGTCCAGTACTTC CASSIEAVQYF
NA NA TRBJ2-5 TRBV18 TGTGCCAGCTCACCTAGCGTCCGAACAGAGACCCAGTACTTC CASSPSVRTETQYF